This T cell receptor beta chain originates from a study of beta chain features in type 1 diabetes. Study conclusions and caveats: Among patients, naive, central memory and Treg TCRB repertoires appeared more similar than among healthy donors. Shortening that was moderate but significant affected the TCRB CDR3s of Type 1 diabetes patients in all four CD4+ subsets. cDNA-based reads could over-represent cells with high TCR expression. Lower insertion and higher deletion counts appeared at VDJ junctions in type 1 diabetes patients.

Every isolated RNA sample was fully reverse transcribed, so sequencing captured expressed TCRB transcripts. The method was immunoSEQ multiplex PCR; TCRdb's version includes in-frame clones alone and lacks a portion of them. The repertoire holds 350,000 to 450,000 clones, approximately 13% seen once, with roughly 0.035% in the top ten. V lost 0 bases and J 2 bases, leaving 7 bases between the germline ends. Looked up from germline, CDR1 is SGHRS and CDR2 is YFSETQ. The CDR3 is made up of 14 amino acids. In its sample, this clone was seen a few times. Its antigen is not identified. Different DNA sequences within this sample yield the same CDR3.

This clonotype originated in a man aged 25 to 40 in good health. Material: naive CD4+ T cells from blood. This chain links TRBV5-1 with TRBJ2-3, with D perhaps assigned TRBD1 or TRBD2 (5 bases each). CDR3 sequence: CASSLGGDTDTQYF. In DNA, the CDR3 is TGCGCCAGCAGCTTGGGAGGGGACACAGATACGCAGTATTTT.